This T cell receptor (beta chain) originates from a study of blood T cell repertoires in COVID-19. About the research overall: Samples came from the United States, Italy and Spain, spanning acute and convalescent COVID-19. T cells, B-cell-depleted T cells, or PBMCs supplied cDNA or gDNA.

Membership in each cohort depended on participant-reported clinical history. Recovered status applied to Cohort 3 donors who had two consecutive negative PCRs. It also applied to those with clearance or with symptom resolution. The repertoire was sequenced with immunoSEQ multiplex PCR; TCRdb's copy has only in-frame clones and lacks some. The sample shows about 330,000 clones, about 90% of them seen only once. Germline assignment: CDR1 MNHEY and CDR2 SVGAGI. The CDR3 totals 14 residues. The V and J ends lost 6 bases and 3 bases, in that order; junction bases with no gene match: 4. This chain joins TRBV6-5 and TRBJ1-1; 10 bases match TRBD1. Sequencing was done on a sample of PBMCs or T cells enriched from blood (not recorded which). This clonotype was obtained from a man aged 30-40 years who had recovered from COVID-19. CDR3 sequence: CASSPTGGYTEAFF. The CDR3 nucleotides read TGTGCCAGCAGCCCGACAGGGGGCTACACTGAAGCTTTCTTT.